The rows below give T cell receptor beta chains drawn from one sample of a study of cytomegalovirus exposure and HLA in healthy donors. Clones were sequenced by immunoSEQ multiplex PCR, and TCRdb holds only the in-frame ones, with some missing. Of roughly 75,000 clones listed, less than 95% are singletons. The sample taken for sequencing was PBMCs. Every receptor here comes from a woman aged 18-29 years in good health and CMV-seropositive. CDR3s include the opening cysteine and the closing phenylalanine or tryptophan. The D gene is left open where the match is weak. The size entry is marked missing in some rows and otherwise reads once, few, many or a size class.

size: -; V: TRBV5-1; J: TRBJ1-1; D: -; DNA: TGCGCCAGCAGCTGGAACAGCAACACTGAAGCTTTCTTT; CDR3: CASSWNSNTEAFF
size: -; V: TRBV27; J: TRBJ1-6; D: -; DNA: TGTGCCAGCAGGTATGGAGGGGTGAGTTCACCCCTCCACTTT; CDR3: CASRYGGVSSPLHF
size: -; V: TRBV4-2; J: TRBJ2-7; D: TRBD2; DNA: TGTGCCAGCAGCCAAGATCAGCTAGCGGGAGCCTACGAGCAGTACTTC; CDR3: CASSQDQLAGAYEQYF
size: -; V: TRBV4-3; J: TRBJ2-6; D: -; DNA: TGCGCCAGCAGCCAGTTCAGATCTGGGGCCAACGTCCTGACTTTC; CDR3: CASSQFRSGANVLTF
size: -; V: TRBV9; J: TRBJ2-2; D: TRBD2; DNA: TGTGCCAGCAGCTATGGACTAGCGGGAGGAAGGACCGGGGAGCTGTTTTTT; CDR3: CASSYGLAGGRTGELFF
size: -; V: TRBV19; J: TRBJ2-7; D: TRBD1; DNA: TGTGCCAGTAGCGGGACAGCTTACGAGCAGTACTTC; CDR3: CASSGTAYEQYF
size: -; V: TRBV6-1; J: TRBJ1-1; D: TRBD1; DNA: TGTGCCAGCAGTGGGACAGGGCTCATGAACACTGAAGCTTTCTTT; CDR3: CASSGTGLMNTEAFF
size: -; V: TRBV30; J: TRBJ2-7; D: TRBD1; DNA: TGTGCCTGCCTGGACAGGTTCCCCTACGAGCAGTACTTC; CDR3: CACLDRFPYEQYF
size: -; V: TRBV7-8; J: TRBJ2-1; D: TRBD2; DNA: TGTGCCAGCAGCTTTCAGGCGGGAGGCCACAATGAGCAGTTCTTC; CDR3: CASSFQAGGHNEQFF
size: -; V: TRBV6-6; J: TRBJ1-1; D: -; DNA: TGTGCCAGCAGATACATCAGCACTGAAGCTTTCTTT; CDR3: CASRYISTEAFF
size: -; V: TRBV7-9; J: TRBJ1-4; D: TRBD1; DNA: TGTGCCAGCAGCTTAGGGGACAGGGAGGATGAAAAACTGTTTTTT; CDR3: CASSLGDREDEKLFF
size: -; V: TRBV4-3; J: TRBJ1-6; D: -; DNA: TGCGCCAGCAGCCAAGAAAAGTGGGCGTATTCACCCCTCCACTTT; CDR3: CASSQEKWAYSPLHF
size: -; V: TRBV6-5; J: TRBJ2-5; D: -; DNA: TGTGCCAGCAGTTACCCTTTAGGGGGTGGAGAGACCCAGTACTTC; CDR3: CASSYPLGGGETQYF
size: -; V: TRBV7-3; J: TRBJ2-6; D: -; DNA: TGTGCCAGCAGGAGACAGATCTCTGGGGCCAACGTCCTGACTTTC; CDR3: CASRRQISGANVLTF
size: once; V: TRBV4-3; J: TRBJ2-2; D: -; DNA: TGCGCCAGCAGCCAAGAACCGGGAGTGAGAACCGGGGAGCTGTTTTTT; CDR3: CASSQEPGVRTGELFF
size: -; V: TRBV27; J: TRBJ2-7; D: TRBD1; DNA: TGTGCCAGCAGTTTAACCGGACAGGGCACCTACGAGCAGTACTTC; CDR3: CASSLTGQGTYEQYF
size: -; V: TRBV11-3; J: TRBJ2-2; D: TRBD2; DNA: TGTGCCAGCAGCCAGGGACTAGCGGGGGCCCGGACCGGGGAGCTGTTTTTT; CDR3: CASSQGLAGARTGELFF
size: -; V: TRBV7-8; J: TRBJ1-1; D: -; DNA: TGTGCCAGCAGCTCCCCCTCGGGGAACACTGAAGCTTTCTTT; CDR3: CASSSPSGNTEAFF
size: -; V: TRBV7-6; J: TRBJ2-2; D: TRBD1; DNA: TGTGCCAGCAGCTCCCAGTCATTTTACGGACAGGGGGCGATCGGGGAGCTGTTTTTT; CDR3: CASSSQSFYGQGAIGELFF
size: -; V: TRBV6-4; J: TRBJ2-2; D: -; DNA: TGTGCCAGGGAGGAACGGTCGAACACCGGGGAGCTGTTTTTT; CDR3: CAREERSNTGELFF
size: -; V: TRBV5-1; J: TRBJ2-7; D: -; DNA: TGCGCCAGCAGTCCCCTGGGCGTAAGTTACTACGAGCAGTACTTC; CDR3: CASSPLGVSYYEQYF
size: few; V: TRBV10-3; J: TRBJ1-1; D: -; DNA: TGTGCCATCAGTGAGTCGGGGGCAGACACTGAAGCTTTCTTT; CDR3: CAISESGADTEAFF
size: -; V: TRBV5-1; J: TRBJ2-7; D: TRBD2; DNA: TGCGCCAGCAGCTCTGTCGGACTAGCGGGAGGGGATGGCGAGCAGTACTTC; CDR3: CASSSVGLAGGDGEQYF
size: -; V: TRBV9; J: TRBJ2-1; D: -; DNA: TGTGCCAGCAGGCCACTTAGCTCCTACAATGAGCAGTTCTTC; CDR3: CASRPLSSYNEQFF
size: -; V: TRBV5-1; J: TRBJ2-1; D: TRBD2; DNA: TGCGCCAGCAGCTACCTAGCGGAGAGCTCCTACAATGAGCAGTTCTTC; CDR3: CASSYLAESSYNEQFF
size: few; V: TRBV7-2; J: TRBJ1-6; D: TRBD1; DNA: TGTGCCAGCACCACAGGGGGCCTTTATAATTCACCCCTCCACTTT; CDR3: CASTTGGLYNSPLHF
size: -; V: TRBV4-3; J: TRBJ2-5; D: -; DNA: TGCGCCAGCAGCTCAGGGGCTATGGAGACCCAGTACTTC; CDR3: CASSSGAMETQYF
size: -; V: TRBV7-9; J: TRBJ1-1; D: -; DNA: TGTGCCAGCAGCCATCCTCCCCCCCGGAGTAACACTGAAGCTTTCTTT; CDR3: CASSHPPPRSNTEAFF
size: -; V: TRBV4-3; J: TRBJ2-1; D: -; DNA: TGCGCCAGCAGCCAAGGGAGTCTATTGTCCTACAATGAGCAGTTCTTC; CDR3: CASSQGSLLSYNEQFF
size: -; V: TRBV7-2; J: TRBJ2-7; D: TRBD2; DNA: TGTGCCAGCAGCTTAGCGACTAGCGGGCTTCCCTCCTACGAGCAGTACTTC; CDR3: CASSLATSGLPSYEQYF
size: -; V: TRBV7-2; J: TRBJ2-7; D: TRBD2; DNA: TGTGCCAGCAGCTTACCCTACGAGCGGACTAGCGGGATACCCGAGCAGTACTTC; CDR3: CASSLPYERTSGIPEQYF
size: -; V: TRBV28; J: TRBJ2-7; D: -; DNA: TGTGCCAGCAGTTTCGGCGCACAGGGCACCTACGAGCAGTACTTC; CDR3: CASSFGAQGTYEQYF
size: -; V: TRBV9; J: TRBJ2-3; D: TRBD2; DNA: TGTGCCAGCAGCGTGGGACTAGCGGGAGGGAAGGATACGCAGTATTTT; CDR3: CASSVGLAGGKDTQYF
size: -; V: TRBV25-1; J: TRBJ2-5; D: -; DNA: TGTGCCAGCAGTGAATATCTCGAGACCCAGTACTTC; CDR3: CASSEYLETQYF
size: -; V: TRBV6-4; J: TRBJ2-1; D: TRBD2; DNA: TGTGCCAGCAGTGTGCGGGAGGGGGGGAATGAGCAGTTCTTC; CDR3: CASSVREGGNEQFF
size: -; V: TRBV14; J: TRBJ2-5; D: -; DNA: TGTGCCAGCAGCCAACCGGGGAGAGAGACCCAGTACTTC; CDR3: CASSQPGRETQYF
size: -; V: TRBV29-1; J: TRBJ2-3; D: -; DNA: TGCAGCGCTATGGGGAGCCAGGACCTGGTAGCGGATACGCAGTATTTT; CDR3: CSAMGSQDLVADTQYF
size: few; V: TRBV2; J: TRBJ1-1; D: -; DNA: TGTGCCAGCAGCGTGTGGGGCGCGGTGGACACTGAAGCTTTCTTT; CDR3: CASSVWGAVDTEAFF
size: few; V: TRBV7-6; J: TRBJ2-7; D: TRBD1; DNA: TGTGCCAGCAGCCCACGGACAGGCTACGAGCAGTACTTC; CDR3: CASSPRTGYEQYF
size: -; V: TRBV9; J: TRBJ1-5; D: -; DNA: TGTGCCAGCAGCGTAGCAGGGAATAATCAGCCCCAGCATTTT; CDR3: CASSVAGNNQPQHF
size: once; V: TRBV7-9; J: TRBJ1-4; D: -; DNA: TGTGCCAGCAGCCCACCGCAGGGTGTGGGAACTAATGAAAAACTGTTTTTT; CDR3: CASSPPQGVGTNEKLFF
size: -; V: TRBV7-2; J: TRBJ1-4; D: TRBD1; DNA: TGTGCCAGCAGCTTAGATGGGACAGGGGGGCTATATGATAATGAAAAACTGTTTTTT; CDR3: CASSLDGTGGLYDNEKLFF
size: -; V: TRBV5-1; J: TRBJ1-1; D: TRBD1; DNA: TGCGCCAGCAGCTTGGCTCCTGCCGGGACAGGGGACACTGAAGCTTTCTTT; CDR3: CASSLAPAGTGDTEAFF
size: -; V: TRBV7-3; J: TRBJ1-5; D: -; DNA: TGTGCCAGCAGCTTAACAGGGGGAAATCAGCCCCAGCATTTT; CDR3: CASSLTGGNQPQHF
size: -; V: TRBV6-1; J: TRBJ2-5; D: -; DNA: TGTGCCAGCAGTGCATCAGGGGCTCAAGAGACCCAGTACTTC; CDR3: CASSASGAQETQYF
size: -; V: TRBV19; J: TRBJ1-2; D: TRBD1; DNA: TGTGCCAGTAGTGTCCGACAGGGGGCAGGAGGCTACACCTTC; CDR3: CASSVRQGAGGYTF
size: -; V: TRBV6-1; J: TRBJ2-7; D: -; DNA: TGTGCCAGCAGAACAGGGTACTACGAGCAGTACTTC; CDR3: CASRTGYYEQYF
size: -; V: TRBV19; J: TRBJ1-5; D: -; DNA: TGTGCCAGTAGTGATCAGGGGAATCAGCCCCAGCATTTT; CDR3: CASSDQGNQPQHF
size: -; V: TRBV27; J: TRBJ1-5; D: TRBD1; DNA: TGTGCCAGCAGCGGGACAGAGGATCAGCCCCAGCATTTT; CDR3: CASSGTEDQPQHF
size: -; V: TRBV7-9; J: TRBJ2-7; D: -; DNA: TGTGCCAGCAGCTTAGCGATGGGACATTCGCGAGACGAGCAGTACTTC; CDR3: CASSLAMGHSRDEQYF
size: -; V: TRBV6-5; J: TRBJ2-3; D: TRBD2; DNA: TGTGCCAGCAGTTACGGGACTAGCCAGTCAGCAGATACGCAGTATTTT; CDR3: CASSYGTSQSADTQYF
size: few; V: TRBV19; J: TRBJ2-3; D: -; DNA: TGTGCCAGTAGAAAAACTGGGGGGACAGATACGCAGTATTTT; CDR3: CASRKTGGTDTQYF
size: once; V: TRBV2; J: TRBJ1-5; D: -; DNA: TGTGCCAGCAGTATAACAGAATCCCAACAGCCCCAGCATTTT; CDR3: CASSITESQQPQHF
size: -; V: TRBV4-2; J: TRBJ1-2; D: -; DNA: TGTGCCAGCAGCCAAGAAGCCCGCGGGGCTAACTATGGCTACACCTTC; CDR3: CASSQEARGANYGYTF
size: -; V: TRBV11-3; J: TRBJ1-1; D: -; DNA: TGTGCCAGCAGCTTGATATGGGGGGACACTGAAGCTTTCTTT; CDR3: CASSLIWGDTEAFF
size: -; V: TRBV5-1; J: TRBJ1-4; D: -; DNA: TGCGCCAGCAGTCGTGGAACAGGCGATAATGAAAAACTGTTTTTT; CDR3: CASSRGTGDNEKLFF